These 26 T cell receptor beta chains originate from one sample sequenced in a study of cytotoxic CD8 clonotypes in ibrutinib-treated CLL. Produced via immunoSEQ multiplex PCR; TCRdb's table is partial and in-frame only. The table shows approximately 84,000 clones, with more than 70% occurring only once. The material was PBMCs, obtained before ibrutinib treatment. Receptor source: a human donor with chronic lymphocytic leukemia.

This clone showed up just once. The chain employs TRBV2 and TRBJ1-1, with D possibly TRBD1 on 6 matching bases. The V end was cut by 8 bases, the J end by 5 bases, with 15 bases between. The germline V gene encodes CDR1 SNHLY and CDR2 FYNNEI. The CDR3 runs 13 residues. The CDR3 DNA sequence: TGTGCCAGCGGAGTAGGGGGGCGGACTGAAGCTTTCTTT. Translated, it gives CASGVGGRTEAFF. Supplemented by reference TRBV2 and TRBJ1-1, the full variable domain reads EPEVTQTPSHQVTQMGQEVILRCVPISNHLYFYWYRQILGQKVEFLVSFYNNEISEKSEIFDDQFSVERPDGSNFTLKIRSTKLEDSAMYFCASGVGGRTEAFFGQGTRLTVV.

This sequence joins TRBV2 and TRBJ1-4; no clear D. The CDR3 covers 15 residues. CDR1 is SNHLY and CDR2 is FYNNEI in the germline V gene. V was clipped by 4 bases and J by 3 bases, with 12 bases between them. CDR3 sequence reads: CASSAEGLANEKLFF. For the CDR3, the DNA is TGTGCCAGCAGTGCCGAGGGATTAGCTAATGAAAAACTGTTTTTT.

The chain has TRBV15 and TRBJ2-2; 7 bases agree with TRBD1. The CDR3 is 15 residues long. The germline V gene has CDR1 LNHNV and CDR2 YYDKDF (reference sequence). Trimming at V came to 2 bases and at J to 6 bases, leaving 6 bases not matched to a gene. For the CDR3, the DNA is TGTGCCACCAGCAGAATCCGACAGGGCTCCGGGGAGCTGTTTTTT. The encoded protein is CATSRIRQGSGELFF.

This chain joins TRBV6-5 and TRBJ1-1; a weak D match, TRBD1 (5 bases). This CDR3 comprises 14 residues. Per the germline V gene, CDR1 is MNHEY and CDR2 is SVGAGI. The germline V and J ends were trimmed by 7 bases and 0 bases, with 12 bases remaining between them. The CDR3 DNA reads as TGTGCCAGCACCCAAGGGGCCTTGAACACTGAAGCTTTCTTT. Protein: CASTQGALNTEAFF.

The chain employs TRBV6-1 and TRBJ2-3; D remains unclear. Germline V CDR1 and CDR2: MNHNS, SASEGT. The CDR3 has 13 amino acids. V lost 6 bases and J lost 6, with 13 bases in between. CDR3 loop: CASSGLLEDTQYF. The CDR3, as DNA: TGTGCCAGCAGCGGGCTCCTCGAGGATACGCAGTATTTT.

The rearrangement joins TRBV4-3 to TRBJ1-1, with TRBD1 identical over 7 bases. Losses at the gene ends were 1 base for V and 2 bases for J; bases not matched to a gene: 4. The CDR3 sequence is 15 residues long. The V gene's germline CDR1 is LGHNA and CDR2 YSLEER. CDR3 nucleotides: TGCGCCAGCAGCCAAGTACACAGGGGTAACACTGAAGCTTTCTTT. Its protein product is CASSQVHRGNTEAFF.

In this sample, this clone turned up once. J is TRBJ2-5 and V is TRBV4-1; no clear D. Per germline, CDR1 MGHRA and CDR2 YSYEKL. Trimming took 4 bases from V and 5 from J, leaving 14 bases between them. The CDR3 sequence is 14 residues long. CDR3 residues: CASSLILGVETQYF. CDR3 DNA sequence: TGCGCCAGCAGCCTGATTCTTGGGGTTGAGACCCAGTACTTC.

The chain has TRBV9 and TRBJ2-2; D is perhaps TRBD2 (6 bases). Trimming left V 0 bases short and J 0 bases short, with 9 bases between. Germline-derived CDR1 and CDR2 are SGDLS and YYNGEE. This CDR3 has 16 residues. Written as DNA, the CDR3 is TGTGCCAGCAGCGTAGCCGGGACTTCGAACACCGGGGAGCTGTTTTTT. This translates into CASSVAGTSNTGELFF. The entire variable domain, with the rest obtained from reference TRBV9 and TRBJ2-2, is as follows: DSGVTQTPKHLITATGQRVTLRCSPRSGDLSVYWYQQSLDQGLQFLIQYYNGEERAKGNILERFSAQQFPDLHSELNLSSLELGDSALYFCASSVAGTSNTGELFFGEGSRLTVL.

This chain uses TRBV6-5 with TRBJ2-2, with a weak D call TRBD2 (5 bases). CDR1 and CDR2 (germline): MNHEY, SVGAGI. This CDR3 region has 15 residues. The V end was cut by 2 bases, the J end by 2 bases, with 9 bases between. CDR3 nucleotide sequence: TGTGCCAGCAGTTACGAGGGTAGCAACACCGGGGAGCTGTTTTTT. Encoded protein: CASSYEGSNTGELFF.

The V call is TRBV4-1, the J call TRBJ2-7; 7 bases are shared with TRBD1. J gave up 2 bases and V 7 bases, and 8 bases lay outside the gene matches. This CDR3 contains 14 residues. The germline V gene encodes CDR1 MGHRA and CDR2 YSYEKL. CDR3 amino acids: CASKGGPYPYEQYF. The CDR3 DNA follows: TGCGCCAGCAAAGGGGGCCCCTATCCCTACGAGCAGTACTTC.

The chain joins TRBV6-5 to TRBJ1-1, with a possible D match to TRBD1 (5 bases). The CDR3 sequence is 13 residues long. Trimming took off 2 bases at V and 5 bases at J, with 9 bases between the two ends. From germline, CDR1 is MNHEY and CDR2 SVGAGI. The DNA for the CDR3 is TGTGCCAGCAGTTACAGGGGCCGGACTGAAGCTTTCTTT. Translating gives CASSYRGRTEAFF.

The chain combines TRBV19 with TRBJ2-1, with 8 positions matching TRBD1. The germline CDR1 and CDR2 sequences are LNHDA and SQIVND (reference sequence). V shed 3 bases, J shed 7 bases, and the junction held 2 bases outside the gene matches. CDR3 length equals 13 residues. The CDR3 loop reads CASSMDRENEQFF. CDR3 nucleotides: TGTGCCAGTAGTATGGACAGGGAAAATGAGCAGTTCTTC.

The CDR3: CASSQDSRDEQFF. DNA for the CDR3: TGCGCCAGCAGCCAAGATTCCCGTGATGAGCAGTTCTTC. The chain is built from TRBV4-1 and TRBJ2-1; D gene unclear. Trimming took 0 bases from V and 8 from J, leaving 8 bases between them. The CDR3 length is 13 residues. Germline V gene data show CDR1 as MGHRA and CDR2 as YSYEKL.

V usage is TRBV7-3 and J usage is TRBJ2-2; 7 bases agree with TRBD1. The V segment lost 3 bases and the J segment 8 bases; nucleotides outside the gene matches: 9. In germline, CDR1 is SGHTA, CDR2 FQGTGA. The CDR3 length is 15 residues. DNA for the CDR3: TGTGCCAGCAGCTTCGGGACAGCGGTCGGTGGGGAGCTGTTTTTT. It yields the protein CASSFGTAVGGELFF. The full variable domain, with the rest looked up from reference TRBV7-3 and TRBJ2-2, is GAGVSQTPSNKVTEKGKYVELRCDPISGHTALYWYRQSLGQGPEFLIYFQGTGAADDSGLPNDRFFAVRPEGSVSTLKIQRTERGDSAVYLCASSFGTAVGGELFFGEGSRLTVL.

The chain employs TRBV29-1 and TRBJ1-1; 7 nucleotides align to TRBD1. With 4 bases clipped from V and 6 bases from J, the junction kept 11 bases outside the gene matches. CDR1 is SQVTM, CDR2 ANQGSEA, per germline. The CDR3 sequence is 14 residues long. The CDR3 region has the DNA TGCAGCGTTGTAATAGGGGGCAAGGTAGCTGAAGCTTTCTTT. Its translation is CSVVIGGKVAEAFF.

This rearrangement joins TRBV5-1 to TRBJ1-4; D is possibly TRBD1 (5 bases). Trimming stripped 0 bases from V and 10 bases from J, with 16 bases between. The CDR3 sequence is 15 residues long. Germline V gene sequence: CDR1 SGHRS, CDR2 YFSETQ. In DNA, the CDR3 is TGCGCCAGCAGCTTGGAAGGGGAGATCGGGGGAAAACTGTTTTTT. Translating gives CASSLEGEIGGKLFF.

This chain uses TRBV28 with TRBJ1-2; TRBD1 might be the D (5 bases). This CDR3 region has 15 residues. CDR1 and CDR2 (germline): MDHEN, SYDVKM. The V and J ends lost 6 bases and 6 bases respectively, with 20 bases between them. CDR3 nucleotide sequence: TGTGCCAGCAGCCTCGGGGCAGGGTTTAGGGATGGCTACACCTTC. Protein: CASSLGAGFRDGYTF.

The V gene is TRBV9, the J gene TRBJ2-2; D uncertain. Trimming took off 0 bases at V and 6 bases at J, with 3 bases between the two ends. The CDR3 totals 12 residues. CDR1 and CDR2 (germline): SGDLS, YYNGEE. The CDR3 loop is CASSVGSGELFF. CDR3 DNA sequence: TGTGCCAGCAGCGTAGGGTCCGGGGAGCTGTTTTTT.

This chain connects TRBV5-1 to TRBJ2-6; D might be TRBD1 or TRBD2, each matching 5 bases. The germline V gene has CDR1 SGHRS and CDR2 YFSETQ. Trimming removed 5 bases at V and 0 bases at J, with 18 bases between. The CDR3 totals 18 residues. CDR3 in amino acids: CASSLGPGRLSGANVLTF. Here the CDR3 DNA reads TGCGCCAGCAGTCTGGGACCAGGACGTCTCTCTGGGGCCAACGTCCTGACTTTC.

This clone was seen more than once but under ten times. The V call is TRBV19, the J call TRBJ1-2; 7 positions match TRBD1. The J segment lost 6 bases and the V segment lost 6 bases, leaving 7 bases of the junction unmatched. This CDR3 has 13 residues. Germline loops: CDR1 LNHDA, CDR2 SQIVND (reference sequence). In nucleotides, the CDR3 is TGTGCCAGTAGAACCCCAGGGGGAGATGGCTACACCTTC. Translated, it gives CASRTPGGDGYTF.

The genes are TRBV6-1 and TRBJ1-5, with a possible D match to TRBD1 (5 bases). Trimming removed 1 base at V and 10 bases at J, with 14 bases between. CDR3 length equals 14 residues. Germline loops: CDR1 MNHNS, CDR2 SASEGT. This CDR3 is CASSEVGDTSPQHF. The CDR3 DNA reads as TGTGCCAGCAGTGAAGTGGGGGATACCAGCCCCCAGCATTTT.

This chain links TRBV27 with TRBJ2-7; D uncertain. Trimming removed 0 bases at V and 4 bases at J, with 16 bases between. CDR1 is MNHEY, CDR2 SMNVEV, per germline (reference sequence). The CDR3 extends over 16 amino acids. CDR3 coding DNA: TGTGCCAGCAGTTTATCGGGGTTCCCCGGTACGTACGAGCAGTACTTC. Its translation is CASSLSGFPGTYEQYF.

The chain links TRBV4-2 to TRBJ1-5, with D unresolved. V lost 0 bases and J lost 5, with 14 bases in between. This CDR3 has 16 residues. Germline CDR1 LGHNA, CDR2 YNFKEQ. CDR3 in amino acids: CASSQDDRVPYQPQHF. CDR3 nucleotide sequence: TGTGCCAGCAGCCAAGATGACCGGGTCCCATATCAGCCCCAGCATTTT.

The genes are TRBV28 and TRBJ2-7; D gene ambiguous. The CDR3 loop spans 12 amino acids. Trimming removed 5 bases at V and 4 bases at J, with 9 bases between. CDR1 and CDR2 from the germline V gene are MDHEN and SYDVKM. The CDR3 DNA follows: TGTGCCAGCAGTGCCACGGGTTACGAGCAGTACTTC. Translated, it gives CASSATGYEQYF.

The J gene is TRBJ2-1, the V gene TRBV19; D gene ambiguous. The CDR3 contains 15 residues. Trimming shortened V by 8 bases and J by 1 base, and 15 bases separated the two germline ends. Germline V gene sequence: CDR1 LNHDA, CDR2 SQIVND (reference sequence). CDR3 sequence (DNA): TGTGCCAGTCGCGTAAAGATCCAATCCTACAATGAGCAGTTCTTC. This translates into CASRVKIQSYNEQFF.

The chain links TRBV11-2 to TRBJ1-1; 10 bases are shared with TRBD1. Germline assignment: CDR1 SGHAT and CDR2 FQNNGV. This CDR3 is built from 17 residues. V dropped 4 bases and J dropped 1; count of bases not matched to a gene: 9. The chain's CDR3 is CASSSTGTGARNTEAFF. CDR3 coding DNA: TGTGCCAGCAGCTCTACCGGGACAGGGGCCCGGAACACTGAAGCTTTCTTT.